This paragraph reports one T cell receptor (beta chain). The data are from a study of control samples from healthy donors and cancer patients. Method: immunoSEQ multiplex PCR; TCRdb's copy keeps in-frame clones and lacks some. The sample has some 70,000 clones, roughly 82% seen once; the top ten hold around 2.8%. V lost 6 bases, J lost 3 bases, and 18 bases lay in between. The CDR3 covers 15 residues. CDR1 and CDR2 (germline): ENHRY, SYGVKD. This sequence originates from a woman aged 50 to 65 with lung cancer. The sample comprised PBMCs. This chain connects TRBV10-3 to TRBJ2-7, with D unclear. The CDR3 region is CAIRETGSRDYEQYF. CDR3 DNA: TGTGCCATCAGGGAAACCGGATCTAGGGACTACGAGCAGTACTTC.